This T cell receptor (beta chain) was captured in a study of neoadjuvant nivolumab and ipilimumab in lung cancer. Study in general: Patients got nivolumab 3 mg/kg on days 1, 15 and 29; combination added ipilimumab 1 mg/kg day 1.

Data came from immunoSEQ multiplex PCR; TCRdb stores just in-frame clones and leaves some out. The sample yields a few thousand clones, roughly 88% seen once. Whole-study findings and limits: Compared with tumor-adjacent uninvolved lung, resected tumors showed greater richness and clonality.

About this clone itself: Its target is not known.

CDR1 and CDR2 from the germline V gene are GTSNPN and SVGIG (reference sequence). This CDR3 spans 10 amino acids. Trimming took off 3 bases at V and 7 bases at J, with 5 bases between the two ends. Sequenced material: tumor tissue, taken after neoadjuvant nivolumab, alone or with ipilimumab, at or shortly before surgery. This chain uses TRBV30 with TRBJ2-3; D remains unclear. The TCR originated in an adult with non-small cell lung cancer. Written as DNA, the CDR3 is TGTGCCTGGAGATCCCATACGCAGTATTTT. It yields the protein CAWRSHTQYF.